The T cell receptor (beta chain) under discussion was sequenced for a study of T cell responses to AZD1222 COVID-19 vaccine. The V end was cut by 4 bases, the J end by 6 bases, with 9 bases between. Germline CDR1 reads MNHEY; CDR2 reads SVGEGT. The length of the CDR3 is 12 residues. Measured with immunoSEQ multiplex PCR; TCRdb has only the in-frame clones, and not every one. Seen here are about 170,000 clones, about nine tenths observed once, and the top ten hold about 2.8%. The chain recombines TRBV6-2 or TRBV6-3 with TRBJ1-2; D not certain. The sequencing used peripheral blood, collected on day 0 of AZD1222 vaccination. The TCR originated in an adult in good health. The CDR3 DNA reads TGTGCCAGCAGTTTTGGACCAGATGGCTACACCTTC. Translated: CASSFGPDGYTF.